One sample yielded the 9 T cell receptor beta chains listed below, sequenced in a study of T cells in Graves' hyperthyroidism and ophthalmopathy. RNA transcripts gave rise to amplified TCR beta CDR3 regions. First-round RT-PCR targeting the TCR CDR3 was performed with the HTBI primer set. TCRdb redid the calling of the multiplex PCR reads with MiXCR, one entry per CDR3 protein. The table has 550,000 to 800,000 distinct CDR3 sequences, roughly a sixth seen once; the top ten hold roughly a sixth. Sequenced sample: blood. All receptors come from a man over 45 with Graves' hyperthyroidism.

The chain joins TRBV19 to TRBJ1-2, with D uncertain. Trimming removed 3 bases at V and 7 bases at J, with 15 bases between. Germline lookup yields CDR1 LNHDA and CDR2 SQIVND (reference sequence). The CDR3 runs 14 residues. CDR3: CASSIGEATTGYTF. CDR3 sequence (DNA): TGTGCCAGTAGTATTGGAGAGGCCACCACTGGCTACACCTTC.

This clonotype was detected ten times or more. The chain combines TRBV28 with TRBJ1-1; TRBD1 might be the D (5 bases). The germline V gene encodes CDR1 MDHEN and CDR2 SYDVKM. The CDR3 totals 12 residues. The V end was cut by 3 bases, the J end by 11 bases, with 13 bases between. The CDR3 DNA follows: TGTGCCAGCAGTTTGATCGGGGGAAATGCTTTCTTT. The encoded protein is CASSLIGGNAFF.

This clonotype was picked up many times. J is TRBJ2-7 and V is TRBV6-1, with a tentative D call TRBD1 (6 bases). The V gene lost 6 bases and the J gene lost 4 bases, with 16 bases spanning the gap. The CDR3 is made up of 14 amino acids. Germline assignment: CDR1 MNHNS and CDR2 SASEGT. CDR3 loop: CASSAGVSPYEQYF. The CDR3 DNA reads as TGTGCCAGCAGCGCAGGGGTTTCCCCTTACGAGCAGTACTTC.

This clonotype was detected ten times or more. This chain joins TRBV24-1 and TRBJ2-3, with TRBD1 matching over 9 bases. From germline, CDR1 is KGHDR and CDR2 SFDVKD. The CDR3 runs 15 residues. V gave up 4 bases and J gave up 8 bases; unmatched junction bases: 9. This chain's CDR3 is CATSERTGEFVTQYF. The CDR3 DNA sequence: TGTGCCACCAGTGAGCGGACAGGGGAGTTTGTTACGCAGTATTTT.

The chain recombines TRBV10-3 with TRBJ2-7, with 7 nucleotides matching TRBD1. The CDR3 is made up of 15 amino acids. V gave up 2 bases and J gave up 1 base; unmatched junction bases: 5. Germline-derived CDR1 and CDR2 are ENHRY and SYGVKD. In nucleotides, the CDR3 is TGTGCCATCAGTGAGCCCCGACAGGGATCCTACGAGCAGTACTTC. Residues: CAISEPRQGSYEQYF.

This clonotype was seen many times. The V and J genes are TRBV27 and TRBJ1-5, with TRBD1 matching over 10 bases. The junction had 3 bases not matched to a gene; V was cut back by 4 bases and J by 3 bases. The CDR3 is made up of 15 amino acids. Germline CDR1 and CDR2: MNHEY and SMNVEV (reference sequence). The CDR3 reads CASSSTGGYNQPQHF. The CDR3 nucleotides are TGTGCCAGCAGTTCGACAGGGGGCTACAATCAGCCCCAGCATTTT.

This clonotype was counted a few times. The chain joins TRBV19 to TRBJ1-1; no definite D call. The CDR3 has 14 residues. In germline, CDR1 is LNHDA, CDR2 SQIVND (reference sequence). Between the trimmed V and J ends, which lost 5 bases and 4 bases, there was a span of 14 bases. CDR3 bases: TGTGCCAGTAGTCCCCGGGGAAGGGTCACTGAAGCTTTCTTT. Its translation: CASSPRGRVTEAFF.

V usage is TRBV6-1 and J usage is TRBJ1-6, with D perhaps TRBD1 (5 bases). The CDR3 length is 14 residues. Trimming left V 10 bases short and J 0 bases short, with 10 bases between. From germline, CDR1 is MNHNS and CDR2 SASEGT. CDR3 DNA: TGTGCCAACGGGGGGGACTCCTATAATTCACCCCTCCACTTT. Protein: CANGGDSYNSPLHF.

DNA of the CDR3: TGTGCCAGCAGTTTTTTAGGGGGAGAGCAGTACTTC. Encoded protein: CASSFLGGEQYF. This chain links TRBV28 with TRBJ2-7; a weak D match, TRBD1 (6 bases). Between the trimmed V and J ends, which lost 3 bases and 7 bases, there was a span of 10 bases. Germline V lookup: CDR1 MDHEN, CDR2 SYDVKM. The CDR3 covers 12 residues.